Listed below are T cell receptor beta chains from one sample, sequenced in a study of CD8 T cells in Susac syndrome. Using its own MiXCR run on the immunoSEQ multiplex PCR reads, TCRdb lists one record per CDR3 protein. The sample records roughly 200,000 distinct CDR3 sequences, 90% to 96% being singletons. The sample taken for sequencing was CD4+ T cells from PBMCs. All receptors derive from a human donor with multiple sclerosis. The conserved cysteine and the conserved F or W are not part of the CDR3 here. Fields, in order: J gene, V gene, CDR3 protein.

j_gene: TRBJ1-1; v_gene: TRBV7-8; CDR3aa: ASSTFSLNTEAF
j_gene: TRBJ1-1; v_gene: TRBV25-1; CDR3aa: ASSQYGGEAF
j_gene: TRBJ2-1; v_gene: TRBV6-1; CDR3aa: ASQTGYTIEQF
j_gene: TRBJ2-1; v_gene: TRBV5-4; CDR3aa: ASSWVQGAGEQF
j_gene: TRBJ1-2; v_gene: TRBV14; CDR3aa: ASSQGQKYGYT
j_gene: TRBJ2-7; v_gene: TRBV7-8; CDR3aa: ASSASAGQRVYEQY
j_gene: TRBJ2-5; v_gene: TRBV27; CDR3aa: ASSFDSGTQY
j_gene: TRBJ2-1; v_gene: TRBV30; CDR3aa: AWTGQIYNEQF
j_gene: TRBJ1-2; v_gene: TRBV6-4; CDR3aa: ASSQEPGGAGYT
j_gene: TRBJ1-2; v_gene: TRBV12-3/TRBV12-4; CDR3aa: ASSSYRGRYT
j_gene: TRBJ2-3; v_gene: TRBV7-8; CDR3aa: ASSLEGASTDTQY
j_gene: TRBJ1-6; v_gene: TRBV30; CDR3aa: AWSPSGNSPLH
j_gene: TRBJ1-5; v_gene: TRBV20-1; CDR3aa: SARRSGQPQH
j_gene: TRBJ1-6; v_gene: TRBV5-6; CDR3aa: ASSPTGIPYSPLH
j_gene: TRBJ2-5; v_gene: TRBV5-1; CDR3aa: ASSLAGLGETQY
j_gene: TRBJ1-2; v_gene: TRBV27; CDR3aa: ASKTPGQGTYGYT
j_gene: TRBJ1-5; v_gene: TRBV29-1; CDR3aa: SVRTGTGQPQH
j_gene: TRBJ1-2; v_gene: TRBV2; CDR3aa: ASSDLGRGNYGYT
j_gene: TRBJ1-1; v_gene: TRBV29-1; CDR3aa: SVDTGEAF
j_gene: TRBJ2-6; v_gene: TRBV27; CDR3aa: ASSLISGANVLT
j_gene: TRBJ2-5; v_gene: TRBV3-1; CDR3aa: ASSQDTGKETQY
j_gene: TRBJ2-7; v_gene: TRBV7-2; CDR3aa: ASSRRSSSYEQY
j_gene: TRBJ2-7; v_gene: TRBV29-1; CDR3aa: SVEVTDRPFSYEQY
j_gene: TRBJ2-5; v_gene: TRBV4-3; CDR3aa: ASSHDLRETQY
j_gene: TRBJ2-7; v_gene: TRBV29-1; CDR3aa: SGGGTGGYEQY
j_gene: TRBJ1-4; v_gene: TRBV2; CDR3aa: ASSYGATNEKLF
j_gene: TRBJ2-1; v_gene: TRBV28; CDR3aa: ASQGQGAYNEQF
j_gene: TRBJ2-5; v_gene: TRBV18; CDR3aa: ASSPSSRGETQY
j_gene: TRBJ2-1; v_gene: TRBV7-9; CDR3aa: ASSLGLAGNEQF
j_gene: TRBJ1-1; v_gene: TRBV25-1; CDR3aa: ASSETGTTEAF
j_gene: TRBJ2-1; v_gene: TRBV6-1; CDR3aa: ASRPLGLAGTFNSYNEQF
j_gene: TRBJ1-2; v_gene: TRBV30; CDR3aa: AWSAGTGVNYGYT
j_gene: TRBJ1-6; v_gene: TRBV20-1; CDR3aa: SAREEGPGSPLH
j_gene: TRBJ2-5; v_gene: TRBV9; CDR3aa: ASSPPGVKETQY
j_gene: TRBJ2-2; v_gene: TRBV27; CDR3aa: ASSPPGRGNAGELF
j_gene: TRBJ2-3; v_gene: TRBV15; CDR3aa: ATSREAGLALDTQY
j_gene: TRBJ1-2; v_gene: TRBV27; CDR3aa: ASRMDGGPYGYT
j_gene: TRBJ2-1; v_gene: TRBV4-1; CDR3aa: ASSTRTSGHYNEQF
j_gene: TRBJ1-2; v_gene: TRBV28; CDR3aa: ASSSGGKGYT
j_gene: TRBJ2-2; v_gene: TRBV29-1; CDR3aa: SVEVDTTNTGELF
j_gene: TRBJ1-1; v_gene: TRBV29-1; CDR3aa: SVEQGMNTEAF
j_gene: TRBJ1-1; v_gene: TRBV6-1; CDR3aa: ASSGGQGNTEAF
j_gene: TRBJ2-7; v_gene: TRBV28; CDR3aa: ASSFGGGYEQY
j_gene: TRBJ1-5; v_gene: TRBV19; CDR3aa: ASSIVWQSSNQPQH
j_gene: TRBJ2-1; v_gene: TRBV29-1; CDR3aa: SVTGHISSYNEQF
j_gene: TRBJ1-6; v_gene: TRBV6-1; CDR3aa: ASSEGTGGPPLH